Listed below are T cell receptor beta chains from one sample, sequenced in a study of blood T cell repertoires in COVID-19. Assay: immunoSEQ multiplex PCR; the TCRdb copy retains only in-frame clones and omits some. The sample consists of about 87,000 clones, roughly 80% of them appearing once. The sequencing sample was made of peripheral blood. These receptors were collected from a woman older than 75 with active or convalescent COVID-19. CDR3s include the opening cysteine and the closing phenylalanine or tryptophan. Some rows mark clone size as missing; the rest say once, few, many or name a class of expanded clone.

NA,TRBV3-1/TRBV3-2,16,CASSLSGGLSYNEQFF
NA,TRBV12-5,15,CASGLLTGPNSPLHF
once,TRBV7-9,14,CASTLAGAPYEQYF
NA,TRBV21-1,19,CASSKEDRVRPRSSYEQYF
few,TRBV11-2,14,CASSSERGRGEQYF
NA,TRBV5-1,14,CASSLASSGNTIYF
NA,TRBV19,13,CASSIEGNYGYTF
NA,TRBV7-8,16,CGIGPQGASGANVLTF
NA,TRBV27,13,CASSPGGNYGYTF
once,TRBV7-2,16,CASSLLAGTSTDTQYF
NA,TRBV7-8,14,CASSPRWVSEKLFF
NA,TRBV5-1,15,CASSLGGGRYNEQFF
NA,TRBV7-8,16,CASSYDPGPRTQTQYF
few,TRBV7-9,13,CASSLDLTGAQYF
NA,TRBV2,14,CASSGDRGYYGYTF
NA,TRBV25-1,17,CASSVLPGQSNTGELFF
NA,TRBV19,14,CASSNRGNTGELFF
NA,TRBV30,11,CAWSASHEQYF
NA,TRBV19,19,CASSVTGTGGVRTNYGYTF
NA,TRBV2,13,CARSATGTDTQYF
NA,TRBV7-2,15,CASSRNPEGADTQYF
NA,TRBV7-9,14,CASRPQGYNYGYTF
NA,TRBV9,15,CASSVGPVPGNTIYF
once,TRBV7-2,18,CASSLARTSGRKMNEQFF
NA,TRBV5-1,17,CASSSDRVTLMNTEAFF
NA,TRBV2,13,CASSPQWNQPQHF
NA,TRBV19,19,CASSNGLAVVISSTDTQYF
once,TRBV30,12,CAWSFESDTQYF
NA,TRBV4-1,18,CASSQTRDSIFSNTEAFF
NA,TRBV28,18,CASSPQNLAHTYTYEQYF
once,TRBV30,18,CAWSGGTSGSFSYNEQFF
few,TRBV9,17,CASSVEAGGLGGNTIYF
few,TRBV19,14,CASRGTGGNQPQHF
NA,TRBV6-5,15,CASSYSNRGSSEAFF
NA,TRBV6-5,15,CASYWDRGAKDTQYF
NA,TRBV28,11,CASRGHYEQYF
NA,TRBV15,16,CATSRVPTGRNEKLFF
NA,TRBV11-2,13,CASSSYRDTEAFF
NA,TRBV18,13,CASSLSGDTEAFF
NA,TRBV7-9,17,CASSLDRQRTSYNEQFF
NA,TRBV3-1/TRBV3-2,15,CASSPSASYSSEQFF
NA,TRBV4-2,16,CASSQGLAGGIGELFF
once,TRBV2,14,CASSESAGDQPQHF
NA,TRBV20-1,12,CSASAQIYEQYF
few,TRBV4-2,16,CASSQALLAGEDTQYF